This section outlines one T cell receptor beta chain sequence together with its context. Assay: immunoSEQ multiplex PCR; the TCRdb copy retains only in-frame clones and omits some. The repertoire has under 100,000 clones, 88% of them found once; the top ten carry 0.72%. This record belongs to a study of OX40 agonist ivuxolimab in advanced cancers. The CDR3 is made up of 11 amino acids. The ends were cut back, 5 bases at V and 7 bases at J, with 8 bases in the middle. Germline V lookup: CDR1 MNHNS, CDR2 SASEGT. The chain couples TRBV6-1 to TRBJ1-1, with D uncertain. Sequenced material: CD4+ or CD8+ T cells sorted from blood, taken in a trial of the OX40 agonist ivuxolimab. The TCR sequence derives from an adult with an advanced solid tumor such as melanoma, head and neck, liver or kidney cancer. The CDR3 DNA is TGTGCCAGCAGTAAAGGCGGTGAAGCTTTCTTT. Its protein is CASSKGGEAFF.